Below, one TCR beta chain is given with its context. Antigen: not known. The germline CDR1 and CDR2 sequences are SQVTM and ANQGSEA. The ends were cut back, 4 bases at V and 3 bases at J, with 15 bases in the middle. The CDR3 runs 15 residues. RNA extraction was followed by reverse transcription into cDNA, which acted as the sequencing template. Assay: immunoSEQ multiplex PCR; the TCRdb copy retains only in-frame clones and omits some. The sample holds about 82,000 clones, 51% seen once. PBMCs provided sorted CD4+ and CD8+ T cells. The data were taken from a study of CD8+ T cells in alopecia areata. The study, taken as a whole, reports: Scalp data also include sequences from resident alphabeta T cells of normal skin. For lesional scalp, especially alopecia totalis/universalis, clonality was higher than in normal scalp.

V is TRBV29-1 and J is TRBJ2-2, with D possibly being TRBD2 (7 bases). The TCR comes from a human donor with alopecia areata. Specimen: NKG2D-high CD8+ T cells sorted from blood. CDR3 loop: CSVVLRGLDTGELFF. The CDR3 DNA sequence: TGCAGCGTTGTGTTGCGGGGGCTAGACACCGGGGAGCTGTTTTTT.